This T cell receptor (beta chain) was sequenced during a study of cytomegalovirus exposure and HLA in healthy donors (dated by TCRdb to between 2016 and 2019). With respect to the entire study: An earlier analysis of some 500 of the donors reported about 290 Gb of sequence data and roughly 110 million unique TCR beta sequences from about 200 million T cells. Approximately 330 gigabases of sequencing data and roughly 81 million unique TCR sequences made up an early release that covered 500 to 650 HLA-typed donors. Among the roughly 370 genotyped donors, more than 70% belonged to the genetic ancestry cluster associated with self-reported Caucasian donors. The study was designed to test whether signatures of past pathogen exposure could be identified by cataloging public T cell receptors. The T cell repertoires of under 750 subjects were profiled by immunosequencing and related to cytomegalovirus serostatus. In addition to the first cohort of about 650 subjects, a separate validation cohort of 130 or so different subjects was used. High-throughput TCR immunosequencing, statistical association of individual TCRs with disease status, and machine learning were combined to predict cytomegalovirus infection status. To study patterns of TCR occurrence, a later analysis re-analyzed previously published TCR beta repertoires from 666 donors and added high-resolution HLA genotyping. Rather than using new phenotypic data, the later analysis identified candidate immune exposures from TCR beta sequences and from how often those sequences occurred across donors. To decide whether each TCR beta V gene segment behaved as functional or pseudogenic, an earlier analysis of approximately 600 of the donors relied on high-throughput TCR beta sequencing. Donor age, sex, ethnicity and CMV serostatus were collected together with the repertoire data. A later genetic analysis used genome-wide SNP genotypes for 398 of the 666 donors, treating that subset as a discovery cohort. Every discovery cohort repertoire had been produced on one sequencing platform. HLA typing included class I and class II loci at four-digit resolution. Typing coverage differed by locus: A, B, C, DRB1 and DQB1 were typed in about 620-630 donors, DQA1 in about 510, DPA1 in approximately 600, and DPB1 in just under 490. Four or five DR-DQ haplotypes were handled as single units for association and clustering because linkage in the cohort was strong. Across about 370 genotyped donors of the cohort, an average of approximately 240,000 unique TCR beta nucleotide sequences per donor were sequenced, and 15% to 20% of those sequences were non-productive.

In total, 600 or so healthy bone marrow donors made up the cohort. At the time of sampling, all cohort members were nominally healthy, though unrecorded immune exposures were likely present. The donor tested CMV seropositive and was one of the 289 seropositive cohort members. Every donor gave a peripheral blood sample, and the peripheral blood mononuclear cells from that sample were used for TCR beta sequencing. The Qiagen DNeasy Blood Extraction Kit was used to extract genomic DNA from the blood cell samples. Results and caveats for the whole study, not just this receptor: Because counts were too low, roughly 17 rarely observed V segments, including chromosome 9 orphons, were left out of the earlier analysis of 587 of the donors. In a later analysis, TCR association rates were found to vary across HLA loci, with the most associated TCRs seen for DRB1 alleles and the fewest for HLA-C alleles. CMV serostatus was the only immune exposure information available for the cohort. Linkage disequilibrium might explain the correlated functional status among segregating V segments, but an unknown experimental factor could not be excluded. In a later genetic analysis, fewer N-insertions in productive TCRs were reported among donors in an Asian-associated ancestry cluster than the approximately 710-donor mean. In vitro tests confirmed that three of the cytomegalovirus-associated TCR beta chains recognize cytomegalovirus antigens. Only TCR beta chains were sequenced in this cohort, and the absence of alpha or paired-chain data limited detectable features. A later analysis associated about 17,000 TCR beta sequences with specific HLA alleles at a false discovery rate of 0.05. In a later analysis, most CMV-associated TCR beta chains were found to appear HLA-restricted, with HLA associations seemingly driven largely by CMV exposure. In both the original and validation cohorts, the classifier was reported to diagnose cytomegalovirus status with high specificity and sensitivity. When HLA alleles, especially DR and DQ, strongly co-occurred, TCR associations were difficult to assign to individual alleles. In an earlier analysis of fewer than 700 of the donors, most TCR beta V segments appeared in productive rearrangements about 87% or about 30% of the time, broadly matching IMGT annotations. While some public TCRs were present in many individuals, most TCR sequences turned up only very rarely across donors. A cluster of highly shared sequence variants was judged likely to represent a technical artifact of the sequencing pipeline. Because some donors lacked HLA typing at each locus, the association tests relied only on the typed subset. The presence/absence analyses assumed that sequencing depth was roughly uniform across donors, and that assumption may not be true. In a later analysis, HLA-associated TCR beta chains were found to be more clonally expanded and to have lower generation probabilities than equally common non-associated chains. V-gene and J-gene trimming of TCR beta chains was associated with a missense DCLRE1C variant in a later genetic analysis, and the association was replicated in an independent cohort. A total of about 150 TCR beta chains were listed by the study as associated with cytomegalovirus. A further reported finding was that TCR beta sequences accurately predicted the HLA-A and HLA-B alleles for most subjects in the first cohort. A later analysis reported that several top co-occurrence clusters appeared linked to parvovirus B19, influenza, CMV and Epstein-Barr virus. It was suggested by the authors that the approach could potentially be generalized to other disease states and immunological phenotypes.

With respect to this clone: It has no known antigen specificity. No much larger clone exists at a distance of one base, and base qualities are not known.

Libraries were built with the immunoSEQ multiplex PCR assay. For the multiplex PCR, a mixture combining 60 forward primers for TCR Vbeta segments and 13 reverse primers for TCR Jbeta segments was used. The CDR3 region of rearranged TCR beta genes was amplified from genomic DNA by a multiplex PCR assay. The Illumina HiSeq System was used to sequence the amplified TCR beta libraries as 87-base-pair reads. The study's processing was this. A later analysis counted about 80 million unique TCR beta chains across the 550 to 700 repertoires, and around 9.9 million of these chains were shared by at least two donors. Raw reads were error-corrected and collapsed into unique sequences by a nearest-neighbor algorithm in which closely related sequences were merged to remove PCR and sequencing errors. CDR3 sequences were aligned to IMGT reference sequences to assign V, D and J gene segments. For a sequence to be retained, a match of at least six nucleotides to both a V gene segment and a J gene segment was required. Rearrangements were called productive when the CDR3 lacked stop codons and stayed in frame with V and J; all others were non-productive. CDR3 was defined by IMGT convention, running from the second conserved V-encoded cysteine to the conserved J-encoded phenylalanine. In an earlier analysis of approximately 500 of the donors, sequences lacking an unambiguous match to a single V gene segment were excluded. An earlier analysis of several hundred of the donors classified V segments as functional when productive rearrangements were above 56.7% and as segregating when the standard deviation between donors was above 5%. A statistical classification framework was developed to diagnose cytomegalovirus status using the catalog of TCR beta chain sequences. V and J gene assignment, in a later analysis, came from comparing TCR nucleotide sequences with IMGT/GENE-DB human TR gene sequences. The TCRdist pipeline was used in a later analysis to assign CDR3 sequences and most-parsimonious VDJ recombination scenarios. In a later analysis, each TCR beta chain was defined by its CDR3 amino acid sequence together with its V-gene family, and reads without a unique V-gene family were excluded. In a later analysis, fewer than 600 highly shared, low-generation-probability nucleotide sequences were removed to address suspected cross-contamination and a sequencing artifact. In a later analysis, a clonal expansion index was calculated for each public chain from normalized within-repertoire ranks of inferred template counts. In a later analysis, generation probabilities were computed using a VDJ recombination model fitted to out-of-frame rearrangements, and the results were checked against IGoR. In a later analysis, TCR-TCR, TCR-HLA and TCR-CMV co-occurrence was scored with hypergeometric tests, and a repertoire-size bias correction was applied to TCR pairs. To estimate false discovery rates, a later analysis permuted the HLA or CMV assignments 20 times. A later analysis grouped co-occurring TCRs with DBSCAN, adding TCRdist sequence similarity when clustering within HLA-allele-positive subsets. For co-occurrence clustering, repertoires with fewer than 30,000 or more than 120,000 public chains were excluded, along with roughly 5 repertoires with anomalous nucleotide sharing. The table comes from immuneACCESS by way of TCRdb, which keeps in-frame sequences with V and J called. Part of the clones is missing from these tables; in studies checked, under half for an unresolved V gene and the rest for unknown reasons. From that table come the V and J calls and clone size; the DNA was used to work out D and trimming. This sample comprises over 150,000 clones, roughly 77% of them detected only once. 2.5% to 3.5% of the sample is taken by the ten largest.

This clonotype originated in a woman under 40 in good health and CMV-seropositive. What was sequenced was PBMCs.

CDR3 protein: CASSWDQRAYEQYF. Read as DNA, the sequence is TGTGCCAGCAGCTGGGATCAGCGGGCCTACGAGCAGTACTTC. The chain links TRBV11-2 with TRBJ2-7; possibly the D gene is TRBD2, per 6 matching bases. Via the germline V gene, CDR1 is SGHAT and CDR2 FQNNGV. V drops 4 bases and J drops 2 bases, leaving 12 bases in between. The CDR3 spans 14 residues, from the cysteine through the phenylalanine. Only CDR3 DNA remains: 42 bases, in frame from the first base. Reference TRBV11-2 and TRBJ2-7 proteins supply the regions before and after the CDR3; the full variable domain is: EAGVAQSPRYKIIEKRQSVAFWCNPISGHATLYWYQQILGQGPKLLIQFQNNGVVDDSQLPKDRFSAERLKGVDSTLKIQPAKLEDSAVYLCASSWDQRAYEQYFGPGTRLTVT.